These T cell receptor beta chains were read from a single sample in a study of CD8 T cells in Susac syndrome. In TCRdb, the immunoSEQ multiplex PCR reads were re-called with MiXCR into one record per CDR3 protein. The sample holds roughly 130,000 distinct CDR3 sequences, 95% to 96% seen once. Material for sequencing was CD4+ T cells from PBMCs. These receptors were collected from a human donor with Susac syndrome. CDR3s include the opening cysteine and the closing phenylalanine or tryptophan. The D gene is left open where the match is weak. Rows may omit the clone size; those that give it use once, few, many or a size class.

>-|TRBJ2-1|TRBV5-1|-
TGCGCCAGCAGCTTGAACTCCGACAATGAGCAGTTCTTC
CASSLNSDNEQFF
>-|TRBJ2-1|TRBV18|-
TGTGCCAGCTCACCTCTAACGTACAATGAGCAGTTCTTC
CASSPLTYNEQFF
>TRBD2|TRBJ2-1|TRBV9|-
TGTGCCAGCAGTGGGTGGGGTAGCGGGAGTGGTGAGCAGTTCTTC
CASSGWGSGSGEQFF
>TRBD1|TRBJ2-5|TRBV5-4|few
TGTGCCAGCAGCGGGGGAGGGACAGGGGTGGAGACCCAGTACTTC
CASSGGGTGVETQYF
>-|TRBJ1-1|TRBV20-1|-
TGCAGTGCTGGCAGGGGTTTCTTGGTGGGTGAAGCTTTCTTT
CSAGRGFLVGEAFF
>-|TRBJ1-1|TRBV30|-
TGTGCCTGGGGTGACGCACCCAAGAACACTGAAGCTTTCTTT
CAWGDAPKNTEAFF
>-|TRBJ2-5|TRBV7-9|-
TGTGCCAGCAGCCCAGGGGCGGGACAGGAGACCCAGTACTTC
CASSPGAGQETQYF
>-|TRBJ1-5|TRBV2|-
TGTGCCAGCAGTGAAAGTACTAGCAATCAGCCCCAGCATTTT
CASSESTSNQPQHF
>TRBD1|TRBJ2-2|TRBV6-1|-
TGTGCCAGCAGTGGCCACCGGGACAGAGATACCGCGGAGCTGTTTTTT
CASSGHRDRDTAELFF
>TRBD1|TRBJ1-2|TRBV29-1|-
TGCAGCGTTGAAGGGACAGGGAGTGTTAGCTACACCTTC
CSVEGTGSVSYTF
>-|TRBJ1-2|TRBV29-1|-
TGCAGCGTTGCAACTTCTAACTATGGCTACACCTTC
CSVATSNYGYTF
>-|TRBJ1-2|TRBV25-1|-
TGTGCCAGCAGTGTGACAAGTAACTATGGCTACACCTTC
CASSVTSNYGYTF
>-|TRBJ2-3|TRBV5-4|-
TGTGCCAGCAGCACGGGACTGGGAGCGCAGTATTTT
CASSTGLGAQYF
>-|TRBJ2-7|TRBV29-1|-
TGCAGCGTTGTATCAGGATTTGAAGGGGGCGAGCAGTACTTC
CSVVSGFEGGEQYF
>-|TRBJ1-1|TRBV7-2|-
TGTGCCAGCAGCTTGGGGGGAGAGAACACTGAAGCTTTCTTT
CASSLGGENTEAFF
>-|TRBJ2-7|TRBV18|-
TGTGCCAGCTCACCTTCCCTCCGGAGGGGGACCTACGAGCAGTACTTC
CASSPSLRRGTYEQYF
>-|TRBJ2-5|TRBV5-1|-
TGCGCCAGCAGGACAGGTGGGGGACAAGAGACCCAGTACTTC
CASRTGGGQETQYF
>-|TRBJ2-1|TRBV30|-
TGTGCCTGGAGTGACTACAATGAGCAGTTCTTC
CAWSDYNEQFF
>-|TRBJ2-3|TRBV5-1|-
TGCGCCAGCAGCGCAGTGGACGAACGCACAGATACGCAGTATTTT
CASSAVDERTDTQYF
>-|TRBJ2-7|TRBV20-1|-
TGCAGTGCGAAGAGGACTACCTACGAGCAGTACTTC
CSAKRTTYEQYF
>TRBD1|TRBJ2-2|TRBV29-1|once
TGCAGCGCGGGACAGGGTACCGGGGAGCTGTTTTTT
CSAGQGTGELFF
>-|TRBJ1-1|TRBV29-1|-
TGCAGCGTTGAAGGGAGACAGGCAGAACGTGAAGCTTTCTTT
CSVEGRQAEREAFF